This is a list of T cell receptor beta chains from one sample in a study of shared clonotypes between healthy human individuals. Assay used: immunoSEQ multiplex PCR; TCRdb lists only in-frame clones, some missing. Of some 650,000 clones in the sample, about 96% are singletons; the top ten hold 0.057%. Specimen: naive CD4+ T cells sorted from blood. Every receptor here comes from a young woman in good health. Both conserved end residues are part of each CDR3. The order of the fields is D gene, clone size, V gene, J gene, CDR3 protein, CDR3 DNA. A D gene is named only where the DNA matches it firmly. Clone size is given for some rows only: seen once, a few or many times, or a class if the clone is expanded.

d_call: TRBD2
clone_size: -
v_call: TRBV19
j_call: TRBJ2-3
cdr3_aa: CASSSAGLAGSSTDTQYF
cdr3_nt: TGTGCCAGTAGTTCAGCGGGGCTAGCGGGGTCTAGCACAGATACGCAGTATTTT

d_call: TRBD1
clone_size: -
v_call: TRBV2
j_call: TRBJ1-5
cdr3_aa: CASSPDRDRGNQPQHF
cdr3_nt: TGTGCCAGCAGTCCAGACCGGGACAGGGGAAATCAGCCCCAGCATTTT

d_call: -
clone_size: -
v_call: TRBV6-5
j_call: TRBJ2-7
cdr3_aa: CASFSRFGDEQYF
cdr3_nt: TGTGCCAGCTTTTCCCGGTTCGGCGACGAGCAGTACTTC

d_call: -
clone_size: -
v_call: TRBV7-8
j_call: TRBJ1-5
cdr3_aa: CASSLKGEQQPQHF
cdr3_nt: TGTGCCAGCAGCTTAAAAGGGGAGCAACAGCCCCAGCATTTT

d_call: TRBD2
clone_size: -
v_call: TRBV5-5
j_call: TRBJ2-3
cdr3_aa: CASSLAGGGGPTDTQYF
cdr3_nt: TGTGCCAGCAGCTTGGCGGGTGGCGGGGGACCCACAGATACGCAGTATTTT

d_call: -
clone_size: -
v_call: TRBV7-7
j_call: TRBJ2-3
cdr3_aa: CASSSKGLSTDTQYF
cdr3_nt: TGTGCCAGCAGCTCTAAGGGGCTTAGCACAGATACGCAGTATTTT

d_call: -
clone_size: -
v_call: TRBV18
j_call: TRBJ2-2
cdr3_aa: CASSPSGPNTGELFF
cdr3_nt: TGTGCCAGCTCTCCCAGCGGCCCGAACACCGGGGAGCTGTTTTTT

d_call: -
clone_size: -
v_call: TRBV7-9
j_call: TRBJ1-3
cdr3_aa: CASSLGQSSGNTIYF
cdr3_nt: TGTGCCAGCAGCTTAGGGCAGAGCTCTGGAAACACCATATATTTT

d_call: -
clone_size: -
v_call: TRBV5-1
j_call: TRBJ1-6
cdr3_aa: CASSWAYREDSSPLHF
cdr3_nt: TGCGCCAGCAGCTGGGCCTACAGGGAAGATAGTTCACCCCTCCACTTT

d_call: -
clone_size: -
v_call: TRBV28
j_call: TRBJ1-5
cdr3_aa: CASSTSQGVNQPQHF
cdr3_nt: TGTGCCAGCAGCACTTCGCAGGGTGTAAATCAGCCCCAGCATTTT

d_call: -
clone_size: -
v_call: TRBV28
j_call: TRBJ1-2
cdr3_aa: CASSSGGFRRGYTF
cdr3_nt: TGTGCCAGCAGTTCCGGGGGTTTCCGGAGAGGCTACACCTTC

d_call: TRBD1
clone_size: -
v_call: TRBV4-2
j_call: TRBJ1-3
cdr3_aa: CASSLPGTGGNTIYF
cdr3_nt: TGTGCCAGCAGCCTACCAGGGACAGGGGGAAACACCATATATTTT

d_call: TRBD1
clone_size: -
v_call: TRBV30
j_call: TRBJ1-4
cdr3_aa: CAWSGFRGQNEKLFF
cdr3_nt: TGTGCCTGGAGTGGATTCAGGGGGCAAAATGAAAAACTGTTTTTT

d_call: TRBD1
clone_size: -
v_call: TRBV19
j_call: TRBJ1-5
cdr3_aa: CASNPGQPASQPQHF
cdr3_nt: TGTGCCAGTAACCCGGGACAGCCAGCCAGTCAGCCCCAGCATTTT

d_call: -
clone_size: once
v_call: TRBV15
j_call: TRBJ1-4
cdr3_aa: CATTQATQGAGEKLFF
cdr3_nt: TGTGCCACCACACAAGCCACACAGGGTGCAGGTGAAAAACTGTTTTTT

d_call: TRBD1
clone_size: -
v_call: TRBV6-5
j_call: TRBJ2-3
cdr3_aa: CASSVSGQGSGTQYF
cdr3_nt: TGTGCCAGCAGTGTATCGGGACAGGGATCAGGTACGCAGTATTTT

d_call: TRBD2
clone_size: -
v_call: TRBV9
j_call: TRBJ2-7
cdr3_aa: CASSAGTSGSLLIYEQYF
cdr3_nt: TGTGCCAGCAGCGCCGGGACTAGCGGGAGCCTGCTAATCTACGAGCAGTACTTC

d_call: -
clone_size: -
v_call: TRBV28
j_call: TRBJ2-3
cdr3_aa: CASSFEGADTQYF
cdr3_nt: TGTGCCAGCAGTTTCGAGGGGGCAGATACGCAGTATTTT

d_call: -
clone_size: once
v_call: TRBV30
j_call: TRBJ1-3
cdr3_aa: CAWSGLDLFYRNTIYF
cdr3_nt: TGTGCCTGGAGCGGTCTTGATTTATTTTATCGAAACACCATATATTTT

d_call: -
clone_size: -
v_call: TRBV28
j_call: TRBJ2-7
cdr3_aa: CASSLGTWGEQYF
cdr3_nt: TGTGCCAGCAGTTTAGGGACTTGGGGCGAGCAGTACTTC

d_call: -
clone_size: -
v_call: TRBV19
j_call: TRBJ1-1
cdr3_aa: CASSIETSGTEAFF
cdr3_nt: TGTGCCAGTAGTATCGAGACCTCAGGGACTGAAGCTTTCTTT

d_call: TRBD2
clone_size: once
v_call: TRBV15
j_call: TRBJ2-1
cdr3_aa: CALSWRERNNEQFF
cdr3_nt: TGTGCCCTAAGCTGGCGGGAGAGGAACAATGAGCAGTTCTTC

d_call: TRBD2
clone_size: -
v_call: TRBV7-9
j_call: TRBJ2-3
cdr3_aa: CASSYLGAGQGDTQYF
cdr3_nt: TGTGCCAGCAGCTACCTAGGAGCGGGGCAAGGAGATACGCAGTATTTT

d_call: -
clone_size: -
v_call: TRBV4-1
j_call: TRBJ1-2
cdr3_aa: CASSPLKDYLKGNGYTF
cdr3_nt: TGCGCCAGCAGCCCCCTTAAGGATTACCTCAAAGGAAATGGCTACACCTTC

d_call: TRBD2
clone_size: -
v_call: TRBV5-1
j_call: TRBJ2-7
cdr3_aa: CASSLWGGYEQYF
cdr3_nt: TGCGCCAGCAGCTTGTGGGGAGGGTACGAGCAGTACTTC

d_call: -
clone_size: -
v_call: TRBV5-1
j_call: TRBJ2-7
cdr3_aa: CASSLPGYEQYF
cdr3_nt: TGCGCCAGCAGCCTGCCGGGCTACGAGCAGTACTTC

d_call: -
clone_size: -
v_call: TRBV18
j_call: TRBJ2-7
cdr3_aa: CASSPRNGYEQYF
cdr3_nt: TGTGCCAGCTCACCAAGGAACGGCTACGAGCAGTACTTC

d_call: TRBD2
clone_size: -
v_call: TRBV10-2
j_call: TRBJ2-1
cdr3_aa: CASRMGGNNEQFF
cdr3_nt: TGCGCCAGCAGGATGGGGGGGAACAATGAGCAGTTCTTC

d_call: TRBD2
clone_size: -
v_call: TRBV9
j_call: TRBJ2-3
cdr3_aa: CASSVGSGRAVDTQYF
cdr3_nt: TGTGCCAGCAGCGTAGGAAGCGGGAGGGCGGTAGATACGCAGTATTTT

d_call: TRBD1
clone_size: -
v_call: TRBV11-2
j_call: TRBJ1-1
cdr3_aa: CASSLMDRLNTEAFF
cdr3_nt: TGTGCCAGCAGCTTAATGGACAGGTTGAACACTGAAGCTTTCTTT

d_call: -
clone_size: -
v_call: TRBV11-2
j_call: TRBJ1-4
cdr3_aa: CASSLGNLGHEKLFF
cdr3_nt: TGTGCCAGCAGCTTAGGCAATTTGGGCCATGAAAAACTGTTTTTT

d_call: -
clone_size: -
v_call: TRBV28
j_call: TRBJ1-5
cdr3_aa: CASTTVYSNQPQHF
cdr3_nt: TGTGCCAGCACAACAGTCTATAGCAATCAGCCCCAGCATTTT

d_call: TRBD2
clone_size: -
v_call: TRBV5-1
j_call: TRBJ2-3
cdr3_aa: CASSQSTSANTDTQYF
cdr3_nt: TGCGCCAGCAGCCAATCGACTAGCGCAAACACAGATACGCAGTATTTT

d_call: -
clone_size: few
v_call: TRBV2
j_call: TRBJ1-2
cdr3_aa: CASSRGNYGYTF
cdr3_nt: TGTGCCAGCAGTAGAGGGAACTATGGCTACACCTTC

d_call: -
clone_size: -
v_call: TRBV7-2
j_call: TRBJ2-7
cdr3_aa: CASSTPQTYEQYF
cdr3_nt: TGTGCCAGCAGCACCCCCCAAACCTACGAGCAGTACTTC

d_call: -
clone_size: -
v_call: TRBV11-2
j_call: TRBJ2-4
cdr3_aa: CASSFRRGGVLAKNIQYF
cdr3_nt: TGTGCCAGCAGCTTCCGCCGGGGCGGGGTTTTAGCCAAAAACATTCAGTACTTC

d_call: TRBD1
clone_size: -
v_call: TRBV10-1
j_call: TRBJ2-7
cdr3_aa: CASSDNRGLMYF
cdr3_nt: TGCGCCAGCAGTGATAACAGGGGGCTGATGTACTTC

d_call: TRBD2
clone_size: -
v_call: TRBV7-3
j_call: TRBJ2-5
cdr3_aa: CASSPMPAGGQETQYF
cdr3_nt: TGTGCCAGCAGCCCAATGCCAGCGGGAGGGCAAGAGACCCAGTACTTC

d_call: TRBD2
clone_size: -
v_call: TRBV5-8
j_call: TRBJ2-7
cdr3_aa: CASSLEGGVSGKSYEQYF
cdr3_nt: TGTGCCAGCAGCTTGGAAGGAGGCGTTAGCGGGAAGTCCTACGAGCAGTACTTC

d_call: -
clone_size: -
v_call: TRBV28
j_call: TRBJ2-7
cdr3_aa: CASSERVYEQYF
cdr3_nt: TGTGCCAGCAGTGAAAGGGTTTACGAGCAGTACTTC

d_call: -
clone_size: -
v_call: TRBV27
j_call: TRBJ1-1
cdr3_aa: CASSGGRGTTEAFF
cdr3_nt: TGTGCCAGCAGTGGGGGTCGGGGTACCACTGAAGCTTTCTTT